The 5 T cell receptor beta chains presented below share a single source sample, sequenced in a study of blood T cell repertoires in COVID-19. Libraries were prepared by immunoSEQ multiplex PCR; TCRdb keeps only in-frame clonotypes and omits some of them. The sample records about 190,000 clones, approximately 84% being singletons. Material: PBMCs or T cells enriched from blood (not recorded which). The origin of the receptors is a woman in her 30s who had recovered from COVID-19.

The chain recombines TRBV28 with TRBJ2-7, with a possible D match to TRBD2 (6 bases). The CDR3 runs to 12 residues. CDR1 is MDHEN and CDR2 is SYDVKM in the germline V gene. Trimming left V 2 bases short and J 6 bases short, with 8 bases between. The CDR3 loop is CASSLIGGEQYF. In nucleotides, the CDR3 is TGTGCCAGCAGTTTAATCGGGGGCGAGCAGTACTTC. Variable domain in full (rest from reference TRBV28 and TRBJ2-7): DVKVTQSSRYLVKRTGEKVFLECVQDMDHENMFWYRQDPGLGLRLIYFSYDVKMKEKGDIPEGYSVSREKKERFSLILESASTNQTSMYLCASSLIGGEQYFGPGTRLTVT.

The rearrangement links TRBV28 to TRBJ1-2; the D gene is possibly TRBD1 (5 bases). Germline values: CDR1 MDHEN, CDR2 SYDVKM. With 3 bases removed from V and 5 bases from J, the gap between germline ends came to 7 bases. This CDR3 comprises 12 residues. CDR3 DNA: TGTGCCAGCAGTTTTGGGGGGTATGGCTACACCTTC. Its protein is CASSFGGYGYTF.

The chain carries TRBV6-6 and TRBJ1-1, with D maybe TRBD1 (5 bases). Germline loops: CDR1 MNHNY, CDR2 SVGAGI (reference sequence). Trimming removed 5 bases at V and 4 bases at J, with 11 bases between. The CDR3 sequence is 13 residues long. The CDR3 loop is CASSPQGGTEAFF. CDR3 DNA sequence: TGTGCCAGCAGTCCCCAGGGTGGCACTGAAGCTTTCTTT.

The CDR3 loop reads CASSIAVSYEQYV. The CDR3, as DNA: TGTGCCAGCAGTATCGCAGTTTCCTACGAGCAGTACGTC. The rearrangement links TRBV6-5 to TRBJ2-7, with no clear D. The germline V and J ends were trimmed by 5 bases and 1 base, with 9 bases remaining between them. This CDR3 comprises 13 residues. CDR1 MNHEY and CDR2 SVGAGI come from the germline V gene.

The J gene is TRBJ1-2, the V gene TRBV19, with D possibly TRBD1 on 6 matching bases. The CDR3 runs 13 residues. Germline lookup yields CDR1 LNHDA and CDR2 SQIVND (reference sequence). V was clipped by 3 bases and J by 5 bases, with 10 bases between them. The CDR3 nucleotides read TGTGCCAGTAGTATTAAACAGGGATATGGCTACACCTTC. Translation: CASSIKQGYGYTF.